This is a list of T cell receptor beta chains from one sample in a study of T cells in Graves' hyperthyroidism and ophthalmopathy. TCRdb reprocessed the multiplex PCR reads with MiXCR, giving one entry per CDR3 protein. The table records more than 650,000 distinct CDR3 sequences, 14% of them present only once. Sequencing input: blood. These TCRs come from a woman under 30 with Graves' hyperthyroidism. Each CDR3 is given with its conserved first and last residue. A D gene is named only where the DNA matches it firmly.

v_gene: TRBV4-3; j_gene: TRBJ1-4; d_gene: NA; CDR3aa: CASSRTGRGAEKLFF
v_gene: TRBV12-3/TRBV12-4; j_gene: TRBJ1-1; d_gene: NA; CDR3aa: CASSLWEPSTEAFF
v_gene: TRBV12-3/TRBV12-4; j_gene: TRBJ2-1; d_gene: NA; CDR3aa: CASSLQGLGLDEQFF
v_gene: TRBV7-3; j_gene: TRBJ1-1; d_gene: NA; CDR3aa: CASSFSGMGNTEAFF
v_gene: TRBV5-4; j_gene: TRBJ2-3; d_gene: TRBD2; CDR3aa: CASSLKRLAGGWTQYF
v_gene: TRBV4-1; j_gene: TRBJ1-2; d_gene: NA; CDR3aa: CASSQEGDGYTF
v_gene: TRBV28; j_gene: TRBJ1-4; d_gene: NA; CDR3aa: CASRGLRWATNEKLFF
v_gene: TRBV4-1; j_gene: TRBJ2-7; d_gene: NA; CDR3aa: CASSQEYRATYEQYF
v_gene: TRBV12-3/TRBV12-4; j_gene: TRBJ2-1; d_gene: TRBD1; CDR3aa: CASSLSRDRPYNEQFF
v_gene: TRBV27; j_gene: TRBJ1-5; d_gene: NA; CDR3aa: CASSLWAFGNQPQHF
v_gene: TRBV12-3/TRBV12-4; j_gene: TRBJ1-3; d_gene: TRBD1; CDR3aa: CASSLPTGTGNTIYF
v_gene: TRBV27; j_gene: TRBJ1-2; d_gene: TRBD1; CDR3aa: CASSSPGTVDGYTF
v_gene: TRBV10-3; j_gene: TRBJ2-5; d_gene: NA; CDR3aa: CAISDRQEARETQYF
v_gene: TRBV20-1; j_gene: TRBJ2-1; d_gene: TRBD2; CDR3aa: CSARTRLAGEQFF
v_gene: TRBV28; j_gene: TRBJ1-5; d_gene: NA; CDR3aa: CASSNIRGLDNQPQHF
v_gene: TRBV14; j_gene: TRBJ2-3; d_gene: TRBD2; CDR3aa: CASSPLGLAGADTQYF
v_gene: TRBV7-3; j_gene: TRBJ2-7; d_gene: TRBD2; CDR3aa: CASSGTSVSEQYF
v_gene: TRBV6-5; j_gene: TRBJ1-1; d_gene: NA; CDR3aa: CASSYSRRTEAFF
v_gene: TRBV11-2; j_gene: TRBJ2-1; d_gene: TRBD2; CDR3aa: CASRLGGADEQFF
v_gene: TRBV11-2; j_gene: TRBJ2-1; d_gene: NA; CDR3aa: CASSQSLSSYNEQFF
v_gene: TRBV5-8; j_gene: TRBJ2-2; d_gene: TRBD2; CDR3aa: CASSLDTSGPSGELFF
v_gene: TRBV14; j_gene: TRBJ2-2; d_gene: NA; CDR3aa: CASSQSTSSLNTGELFF
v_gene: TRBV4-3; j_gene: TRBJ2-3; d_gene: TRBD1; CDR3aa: CASSPIPFGQGVSSTDTQYF